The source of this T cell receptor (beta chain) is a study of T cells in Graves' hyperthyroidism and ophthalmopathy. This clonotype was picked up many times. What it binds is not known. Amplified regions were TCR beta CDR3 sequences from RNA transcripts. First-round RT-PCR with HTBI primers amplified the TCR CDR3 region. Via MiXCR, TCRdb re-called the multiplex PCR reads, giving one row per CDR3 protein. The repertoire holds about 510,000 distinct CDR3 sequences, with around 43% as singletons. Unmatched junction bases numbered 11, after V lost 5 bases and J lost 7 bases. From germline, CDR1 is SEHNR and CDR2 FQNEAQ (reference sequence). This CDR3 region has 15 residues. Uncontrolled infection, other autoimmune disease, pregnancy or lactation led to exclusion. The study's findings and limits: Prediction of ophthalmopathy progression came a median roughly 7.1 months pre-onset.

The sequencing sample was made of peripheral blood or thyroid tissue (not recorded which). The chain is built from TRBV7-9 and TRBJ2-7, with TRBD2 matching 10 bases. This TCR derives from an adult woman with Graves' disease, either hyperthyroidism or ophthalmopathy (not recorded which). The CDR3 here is CASSQGLAPSLEQYF. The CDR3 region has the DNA TGTGCCAGCAGCCAGGGACTAGCGCCCTCCTTAGAGCAGTACTTC.